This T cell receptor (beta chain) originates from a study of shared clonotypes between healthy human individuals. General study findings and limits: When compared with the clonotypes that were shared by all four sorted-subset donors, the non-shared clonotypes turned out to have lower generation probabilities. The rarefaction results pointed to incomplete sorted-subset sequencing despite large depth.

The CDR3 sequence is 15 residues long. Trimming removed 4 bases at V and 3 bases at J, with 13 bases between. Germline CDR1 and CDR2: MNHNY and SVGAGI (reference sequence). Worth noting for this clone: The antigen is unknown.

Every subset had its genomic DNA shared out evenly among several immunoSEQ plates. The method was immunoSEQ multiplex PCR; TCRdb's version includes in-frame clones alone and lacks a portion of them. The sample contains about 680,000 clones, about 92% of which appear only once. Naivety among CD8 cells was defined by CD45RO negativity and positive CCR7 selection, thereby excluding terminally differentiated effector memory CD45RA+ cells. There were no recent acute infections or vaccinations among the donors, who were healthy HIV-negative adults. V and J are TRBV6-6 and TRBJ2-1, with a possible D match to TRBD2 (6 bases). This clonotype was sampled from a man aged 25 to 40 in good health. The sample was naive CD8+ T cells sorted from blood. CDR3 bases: TGTGCCAGCAGTTTGGGGCGGGACCGCTACAATGAGCAGTTCTTC. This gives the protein CASSLGRDRYNEQFF.